The rows below give T cell receptor beta chains drawn from one sample of a study of shared clonotypes between healthy human individuals. Sequenced by immunoSEQ multiplex PCR; TCRdb stores in-frame clones only, minus some. The sample lists about 460,000 clones, 77% seen once, with around 11% in the top ten. Sequenced input: PBMCs. Every receptor here comes from a woman aged 40 to 49 in good health. Some clones in this sample may be carry-over from other donors' samples. Both conserved end residues are part of each CDR3. A D gene is named only where the DNA matches it firmly. The size of a clone is reported for some rows only, either as once, few or many, or as a class for expanded clones.

d_call j_call v_call clone_size cdr3_aa cdr3_nt
TRBD2 TRBJ2-2 TRBV7-3 . CASSLNGLAGGAGELFF TGTGCCAGCAGCTTAAATGGACTAGCGGGAGGGGCCGGGGAGCTGTTTTTT
. TRBJ2-6 TRBV7-9 . CASSLEPNSNVLTF TGTGCCAGCAGCTTAGAACCCAATTCCAACGTCCTGACTTTC
TRBD1 TRBJ1-5 TRBV25-1 once CASSEQGAGQPQHF TGTGCCAGCAGTGAACAGGGGGCAGGTCAGCCCCAGCATTTT
. TRBJ2-7 TRBV7-9 . CASSRTEAPYEQYF TGTGCCAGCAGCCGGACGGAGGCCCCCTACGAGCAGTACTTC
. TRBJ2-1 TRBV28 . CASSPGWGPYNEQFF TGTGCCAGCAGTCCAGGCTGGGGGCCCTACAATGAGCAGTTCTTC
. TRBJ2-7 TRBV7-8 once CASSLGGRGPYEQYF TGTGCCAGCAGCTTAGGTGGGAGGGGGCCCTACGAGCAGTACTTC
. TRBJ1-1 TRBV28 . CASSFSSGETEAFF TGTGCCAGCAGTTTTTCGAGTGGAGAGACTGAAGCTTTCTTT
. TRBJ2-1 TRBV6-5 . CASSYSKGTPNEQFF TGTGCCAGCAGTTACTCGAAAGGGACTCCCAATGAGCAGTTCTTC
. TRBJ2-7 TRBV4-2 . CASSQDLGHPYEQYF TGTGCCAGCAGCCAAGATTTAGGACACCCCTACGAGCAGTACTTC
TRBD2 TRBJ2-7 TRBV7-3 few CASSLFAGGSYEQYF TGTGCCAGCAGCTTGTTCGCGGGAGGGTCCTACGAGCAGTACTTC
. TRBJ1-2 TRBV9 . CASNRGRAGYTF TGTGCCAGCAACAGAGGCAGGGCTGGCTACACCTTC
. TRBJ1-1 TRBV7-9 . CASSFGTVEAFF TGTGCCAGCAGCTTTGGGACGGTTGAAGCTTTCTTT
TRBD1 TRBJ2-7 TRBV25-1 . CASSDGGTGVSYEQYF TGTGCCAGCAGTGACGGAGGGACAGGGGTATCCTACGAGCAGTACTTC
. TRBJ2-5 TRBV19 few CASSSGAGVGETQYF TGTGCCAGTAGTTCGGGGGCGGGAGTAGGAGAGACCCAGTACTTC
TRBD2 TRBJ2-1 TRBV30 many CAWSGTSGPQNEQFF TGTGCCTGGAGTGGGACTAGCGGACCACAGAATGAGCAGTTCTTC
TRBD2 TRBJ2-7 TRBV5-1 few CASSSAGLAGQLVYEQYF TGCGCCAGCAGCTCGGCGGGACTAGCGGGTCAACTCGTCTACGAGCAGTACTTC
. TRBJ2-7 TRBV7-3 . CASSLSSDQSYEQYF TGTGCCAGCAGCTTAAGCTCAGACCAGTCCTACGAGCAGTACTTC
. TRBJ1-4 TRBV5-1 . CASSGEGYTNEKLFF TGCGCCAGCAGCGGGGAGGGATATACTAATGAAAAACTGTTTTTT
. TRBJ1-4 TRBV29-1 . CSVARGTNEKLFF TGCAGCGTTGCTCGAGGGACTAATGAAAAACTGTTTTTT
TRBD2 TRBJ2-7 TRBV30 once CAWSTGLAGVRSYEQYF TGTGCCTGGAGTACTGGACTAGCGGGAGTACGGTCCTACGAGCAGTACTTC
. TRBJ1-2 TRBV6-1 . CASSEGKWGHSSYGYTF TGTGCCAGCAGTGAAGGGAAGTGGGGGCACTCGAGCTATGGCTACACCTTC
. TRBJ2-3 TRBV4-1 . CASSRDFRETDTQYF TGCGCCAGCAGCCGCGACTTCCGAGAAACAGATACGCAGTATTTT
. TRBJ2-1 TRBV15 . CATSREAQGIGDEQFF TGTGCCACCAGCAGAGAGGCCCAGGGCATAGGGGATGAGCAGTTCTTC
. TRBJ2-1 TRBV30 . CAWSPEGAQQFF TGTGCCTGGAGTCCCGAAGGTGCGCAGCAGTTCTTC
. TRBJ1-5 TRBV19 . CASSWVGNQPQHF TGTGCCAGTAGCTGGGTTGGCAATCAGCCCCAGCATTTT
. TRBJ2-2 TRBV9 . CASSVGHNTGELFF TGTGCCAGCAGCGTCGGACATAACACCGGGGAGCTGTTTTTT
TRBD1 TRBJ2-3 TRBV28 . CASSSTPDREDTQYF TGTGCCAGCAGTTCCACCCCGGACAGGGAGGATACGCAGTATTTT
. TRBJ2-2 TRBV15 . CATSRDVGTGELFF TGTGCCACCAGCAGAGATGTCGGAACCGGGGAGCTGTTTTTT
TRBD1 TRBJ1-5 TRBV7-2 few CASSLGRGTALGQPQHF TGTGCCAGCAGCTTAGGGCGAGGGACAGCTCTCGGGCAGCCCCAGCATTTT
TRBD1 TRBJ1-6 TRBV7-6 . CASSLETGMVSPLHF TGTGCCAGCAGCTTAGAGACAGGGATGGTATCACCCCTCCACTTT
TRBD1 TRBJ1-1 TRBV29-1 once CSARTGGGTEAFF TGCAGCGCAAGGACAGGGGGAGGCACTGAAGCTTTCTTT
. TRBJ2-5 TRBV30 many CAWEEGASHENF TGTGCCTGGGAGGAGGGGGCCAGCCATGAGAACTTC
. TRBJ2-7 TRBV27 . CASSLQVAGRSYF TGTGCCAGCAGTTTACAAGTCGCTGGACGGTCCTACTTC
. TRBJ2-3 TRBV5-1 . CASSWKGEDTQYF TGCGCCAGCAGCTGGAAGGGGGAGGATACGCAGTATTTT
TRBD1 TRBJ1-2 TRBV19 . CASSTGMVGGGYTF TGTGCCAGCTCGACAGGGATGGTAGGCGGTGGCTACACCTTC
. TRBJ1-2 TRBV29-1 . CSVGAGGWNGYAF TGCAGCGTTGGGGCCGGGGGCTGGAATGGCTACGCCTTC
TRBD2 TRBJ2-7 TRBV6-1 . CASSERSLAGIYEQYF TGTGCCAGCAGTGAACGATCCCTAGCGGGAATCTACGAGCAGTACTTC
. TRBJ2-7 TRBV5-6 few CASSRYGLSEQYF TGTGCCAGCAGCCGATACGGACTCTCCGAGCAGTACTTC
. TRBJ2-1 TRBV7-6 . CASSLAGSLYNEQFF TGTGCCAGCAGCTTAGCGGGTTCTCTTTACAATGAGCAGTTCTTC
. TRBJ2-3 TRBV9 . CASSVDGQGADTQYF TGTGCCAGCAGCGTAGACGGCCAAGGGGCAGATACGCAGTATTTT
. TRBJ1-2 TRBV4-3 . CASSLIRTDYGYTF TGCGCCAGCAGCCTGATTCGGACAGACTATGGCTACACCTTC
. TRBJ2-1 TRBV6-4 many CASSPGQGSYNEQFF TGTGCCAGCAGTCCTGGGCAGGGCTCCTACAATGAGCAGTTCTTC
TRBD1 TRBJ2-7 TRBV6-5 . CASRRGQGAYEQYF TGTGCCAGCAGAAGGGGACAGGGGGCCTACGAGCAGTACTTC